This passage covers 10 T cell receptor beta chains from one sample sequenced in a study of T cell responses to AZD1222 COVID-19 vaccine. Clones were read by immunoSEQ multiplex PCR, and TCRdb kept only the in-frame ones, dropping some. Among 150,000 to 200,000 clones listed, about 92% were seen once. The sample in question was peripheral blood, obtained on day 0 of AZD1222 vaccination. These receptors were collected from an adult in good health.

The CDR3 coding sequence is TGTGCCAGCAGCTACGGAGCGGGAGGGTCCCACGAGCAGTACTTC. It yields the protein CASSYGAGGSHEQYF. The V gene is TRBV7-6, the J gene TRBJ2-7, with TRBD2 identical over 10 bases. V lost 4 bases to trimming and J lost 5 bases; unmatched junction nucleotides: 8. Germline CDR1 reads SGHVS; CDR2 reads FNYEAQ. This CDR3 has 15 residues.

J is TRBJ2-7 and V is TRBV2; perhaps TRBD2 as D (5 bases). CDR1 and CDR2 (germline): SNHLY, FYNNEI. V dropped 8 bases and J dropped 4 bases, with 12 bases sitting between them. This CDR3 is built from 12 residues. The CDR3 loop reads CASAGMTYEQYF. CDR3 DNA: TGTGCCAGCGCCGGGATGACGTACGAGCAGTACTTC.

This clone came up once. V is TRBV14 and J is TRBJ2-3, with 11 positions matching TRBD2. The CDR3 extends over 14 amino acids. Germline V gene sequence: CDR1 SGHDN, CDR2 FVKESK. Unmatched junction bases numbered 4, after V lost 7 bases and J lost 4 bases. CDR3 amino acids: CASTLAGGADTQYF. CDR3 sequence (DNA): TGTGCCAGCACCCTAGCGGGAGGAGCAGATACGCAGTATTTT.

CDR3 region: CASRGLGNTGELFF. Written as DNA, the CDR3 is TGTGCCAGCAGAGGACTAGGGAACACCGGGGAGCTGTTTTTT. The V and J genes are TRBV6-5 and TRBJ2-2, with 7 bases aligning to TRBD2. The CDR3 extends over 14 amino acids. Germline CDR1 MNHEY, CDR2 SVGAGI. J was trimmed by 1 base and V by 6 bases; bases with no gene match: 2.

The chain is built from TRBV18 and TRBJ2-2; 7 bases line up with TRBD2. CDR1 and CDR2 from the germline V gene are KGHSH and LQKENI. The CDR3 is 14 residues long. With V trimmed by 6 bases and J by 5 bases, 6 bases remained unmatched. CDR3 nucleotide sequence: TGTGCCAGCTCCGGACTAGGTAGTACCGGGGAGCTGTTTTTT. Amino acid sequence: CASSGLGSTGELFF.

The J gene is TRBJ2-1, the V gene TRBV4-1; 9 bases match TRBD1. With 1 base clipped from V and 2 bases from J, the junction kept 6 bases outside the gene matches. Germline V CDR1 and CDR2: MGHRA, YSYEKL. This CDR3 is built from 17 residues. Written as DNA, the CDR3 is TGCGCCAGCAGCCAAGTGTGGGGACAGGGAGCCTACAATGAGCAGTTCTTC. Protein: CASSQVWGQGAYNEQFF.

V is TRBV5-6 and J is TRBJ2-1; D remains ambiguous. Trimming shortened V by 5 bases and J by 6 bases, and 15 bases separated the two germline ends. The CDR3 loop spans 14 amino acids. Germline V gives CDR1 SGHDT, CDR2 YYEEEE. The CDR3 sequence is CASSSGPGPNEQFF. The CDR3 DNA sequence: TGTGCCAGCAGTTCCGGGCCCGGACCCAATGAGCAGTTCTTC.

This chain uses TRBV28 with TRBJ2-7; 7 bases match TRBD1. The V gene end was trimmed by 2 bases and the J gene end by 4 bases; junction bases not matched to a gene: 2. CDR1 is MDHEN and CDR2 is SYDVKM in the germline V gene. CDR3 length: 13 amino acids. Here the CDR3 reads CASSLPGGYEQYF. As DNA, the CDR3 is TGTGCCAGCAGTTTACCAGGGGGATACGAGCAGTACTTC. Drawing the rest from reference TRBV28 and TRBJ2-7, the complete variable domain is DVKVTQSSRYLVKRTGEKVFLECVQDMDHENMFWYRQDPGLGLRLIYFSYDVKMKEKGDIPEGYSVSREKKERFSLILESASTNQTSMYLCASSLPGGYEQYFGPGTRLTVT.

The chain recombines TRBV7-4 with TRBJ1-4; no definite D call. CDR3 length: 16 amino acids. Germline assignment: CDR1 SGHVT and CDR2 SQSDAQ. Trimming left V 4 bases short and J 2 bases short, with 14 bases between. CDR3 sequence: CASSSTPRATNEKLFF. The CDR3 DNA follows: TGTGCCAGCAGCTCAACCCCCAGAGCTACTAATGAAAAACTGTTTTTT.

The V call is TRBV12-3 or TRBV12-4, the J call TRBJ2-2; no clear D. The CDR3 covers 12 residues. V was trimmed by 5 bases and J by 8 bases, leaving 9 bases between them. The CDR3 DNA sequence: TGTGCCAGCAGTATAGGTGGGGGGGAGCTGTTTTTT. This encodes CASSIGGGELFF.